A selection of T cell receptor beta chains follows, all from one sample in a study of cytomegalovirus exposure and HLA in healthy donors. Here immunoSEQ multiplex PCR was the method, and the copy in TCRdb shows in-frame clones only, minus some. The sample records around 130,000 clones, more than 65% being singletons. Input material: PBMCs. These receptors were taken from a man aged 18 to 30 in good health and CMV-seropositive. Each CDR3 is given with its conserved first and last residue. Each record gives: J gene, clone size, D gene, CDR3 length, V gene, CDR3 DNA, CDR3 protein. D genes are given only for firm matches. Where a row states a size, it is once, few, many or the class of an expanded clone; other rows omit it.

j_gene: TRBJ2-3; abundance: .; d_gene: TRBD2; len: 17; v_gene: TRBV7-9; CDR3nt: TGTGCCAGCAGCTTAGCCGGGACTAGCGGGTTCACAGATACGCAGTATTTT; CDR3aa: CASSLAGTSGFTDTQYF
j_gene: TRBJ1-2; abundance: .; d_gene: .; len: 10; v_gene: TRBV19; CDR3nt: TGTGCCAGTCGCGGGATCAGCTACACCTTC; CDR3aa: CASRGISYTF
j_gene: TRBJ2-6; abundance: .; d_gene: .; len: 16; v_gene: TRBV9; CDR3nt: TGTGCCAGCAGCGTAATGTCGGTGGCTGGGGCCAACGTCCTGACTTTC; CDR3aa: CASSVMSVAGANVLTF
j_gene: TRBJ1-2; abundance: .; d_gene: TRBD1; len: 14; v_gene: TRBV28; CDR3nt: TGTGCCAGCAGACCAGACAGGGAGGATCATGGCTACACCTTC; CDR3aa: CASRPDREDHGYTF
j_gene: TRBJ1-6; abundance: .; d_gene: .; len: 17; v_gene: TRBV4-2; CDR3nt: TGTGCCAGCAGCCAAGACCGCCCAGGGACCTATAATTCACCCCTCCACTTT; CDR3aa: CASSQDRPGTYNSPLHF
j_gene: TRBJ2-7; abundance: .; d_gene: .; len: 12; v_gene: TRBV5-4; CDR3nt: TGTGCCAGCAGCTTTTCTCGAGGCGAGCAGTACTTC; CDR3aa: CASSFSRGEQYF
j_gene: TRBJ2-3; abundance: .; d_gene: .; len: 16; v_gene: TRBV5-4; CDR3nt: TGTGCCAGCAGCCTGGAGGGGGGGACCAACACAGATACGCAGTATTTT; CDR3aa: CASSLEGGTNTDTQYF
j_gene: TRBJ2-5; abundance: once; d_gene: TRBD1; len: 14; v_gene: TRBV28; CDR3nt: TGTGCCAGTATACAGGGGCGTTTGGGGGAGACCCAGTACTTC; CDR3aa: CASIQGRLGETQYF
j_gene: TRBJ2-1; abundance: .; d_gene: .; len: 13; v_gene: TRBV5-1; CDR3nt: TGCGCCAGCAGCTTGGTCCTTCAGGATGAGCAGTTCTTC; CDR3aa: CASSLVLQDEQFF
j_gene: TRBJ2-7; abundance: once; d_gene: TRBD1; len: 14; v_gene: TRBV30; CDR3nt: TGTGCCTGGTGGGACAGGGGAAATAGCTACGAGCAGTACTTC; CDR3aa: CAWWDRGNSYEQYF
j_gene: TRBJ1-4; abundance: .; d_gene: .; len: 14; v_gene: TRBV19; CDR3nt: TGTGCCAGTACCGACAGGACAACTAATGAAAAACTGTTTTTT; CDR3aa: CASTDRTTNEKLFF
j_gene: TRBJ1-5; abundance: .; d_gene: .; len: 17; v_gene: TRBV4-1; CDR3nt: TGCGCCAGCAGCCAAGAGGCCTCCAGAGCGAGCAATCAGCCCCAGCATTTT; CDR3aa: CASSQEASRASNQPQHF
j_gene: TRBJ2-1; abundance: .; d_gene: .; len: 15; v_gene: TRBV7-9; CDR3nt: TGTGCCAGCAGCTTATATTTTAGCTCCTACAATGAGCAGTTCTTC; CDR3aa: CASSLYFSSYNEQFF
j_gene: TRBJ2-1; abundance: .; d_gene: TRBD2; len: 18; v_gene: TRBV19; CDR3nt: TGTGCCAGTAGTATGAGACTAGCGGGAGGTCCCCCATACAATGAGCAGTTCTTC; CDR3aa: CASSMRLAGGPPYNEQFF
j_gene: TRBJ1-1; abundance: .; d_gene: .; len: 15; v_gene: TRBV27; CDR3nt: TGTGCCAGCAGTTTAGGGGGGGGTTTGAACACTGAAGCTTTCTTT; CDR3aa: CASSLGGGLNTEAFF
j_gene: TRBJ1-1; abundance: .; d_gene: .; len: 12; v_gene: TRBV7-6; CDR3nt: TGTGCCAGCAGCTTAGGGGCCACTGAAGCTTTCTTT; CDR3aa: CASSLGATEAFF
j_gene: TRBJ2-3; abundance: .; d_gene: TRBD2; len: 17; v_gene: TRBV7-3; CDR3nt: TGTGCCAGCAGCGCCAGGACTAGCGGGAGCCCCACAGATACGCAGTATTTT; CDR3aa: CASSARTSGSPTDTQYF
j_gene: TRBJ1-2; abundance: .; d_gene: .; len: 14; v_gene: TRBV4-1; CDR3nt: TGCGCCAGCAGCCAAGATCCGAGTCCCGCGGGCTACACCTTC; CDR3aa: CASSQDPSPAGYTF
j_gene: TRBJ2-6; abundance: few; d_gene: .; len: 15; v_gene: TRBV5-4; CDR3nt: TGTGCCAGCAACTTCAGACAGGCTGGGGCCAACGTCCTGACTTTC; CDR3aa: CASNFRQAGANVLTF
j_gene: TRBJ2-2; abundance: .; d_gene: TRBD1; len: 16; v_gene: TRBV18; CDR3nt: TGTGCCAGCTCACCACTAGGGACAGCCAACACCGGGGAGCTGTTTTTT; CDR3aa: CASSPLGTANTGELFF
j_gene: TRBJ2-5; abundance: .; d_gene: .; len: 15; v_gene: TRBV27; CDR3nt: TGTGCCAGCAGTTCGGGGCTACAGGGTGGAGAGACCCAGTACTTC; CDR3aa: CASSSGLQGGETQYF
j_gene: TRBJ2-7; abundance: .; d_gene: TRBD1; len: 14; v_gene: TRBV6-5; CDR3nt: TGTGCCAGCAGTATTCGACAGGGGAGCTACGAGCAGTACTTC; CDR3aa: CASSIRQGSYEQYF
j_gene: TRBJ1-3; abundance: .; d_gene: .; len: 16; v_gene: TRBV11-2; CDR3nt: TGTGCCAGCAGCTTAGAGCGAGGGGGATCTGGAAACACCATATATTTT; CDR3aa: CASSLERGGSGNTIYF
j_gene: TRBJ2-7; abundance: .; d_gene: TRBD1; len: 14; v_gene: TRBV10-2; CDR3nt: TGCGCCAGTGCCCGGACAGGGAGCAGGTACGAGCAGTACTTC; CDR3aa: CASARTGSRYEQYF
j_gene: TRBJ1-2; abundance: .; d_gene: TRBD1; len: 15; v_gene: TRBV2; CDR3nt: TGTGCCAGCCAACGGACAGGGACCCTCTCCTATGGCTACACCTTC; CDR3aa: CASQRTGTLSYGYTF
j_gene: TRBJ2-1; abundance: .; d_gene: TRBD2; len: 16; v_gene: TRBV7-9; CDR3nt: TGTGCCAGCAGCTTAGACCCGGGAGGGCGAGACAATGAGCAGTTCTTC; CDR3aa: CASSLDPGGRDNEQFF
j_gene: TRBJ1-5; abundance: few; d_gene: .; len: 15; v_gene: TRBV19; CDR3nt: TGTGCCAGTAGTATCCTGCTGAGTAGCAATCAGCCCCAGCATTTT; CDR3aa: CASSILLSSNQPQHF
j_gene: TRBJ1-5; abundance: many; d_gene: TRBD1; len: 15; v_gene: TRBV2; CDR3nt: TGTGCCAGCAGTGAAGCAGGGGGCGGCAATCAGCCCCAGCATTTT; CDR3aa: CASSEAGGGNQPQHF
j_gene: TRBJ1-1; abundance: .; d_gene: .; len: 11; v_gene: TRBV5-6; CDR3nt: TGTGCCAGCAGCAGCGCAGGGTGTGAGTTCTTT; CDR3aa: CASSSAGCEFF
j_gene: TRBJ2-4; abundance: .; d_gene: TRBD1; len: 15; v_gene: TRBV14; CDR3nt: TGTGCCAGCAGCCTGGACAGGGAGGCCAAAAACATTCAGTACTTC; CDR3aa: CASSLDREAKNIQYF
j_gene: TRBJ2-7; abundance: once; d_gene: TRBD2; len: 15; v_gene: TRBV6-5; CDR3nt: TGTGCCAGCAGTCCCGGGGTAGCGGGCCCCTACGAGCAGTACTTC; CDR3aa: CASSPGVAGPYEQYF
j_gene: TRBJ1-1; abundance: .; d_gene: .; len: 13; v_gene: TRBV7-9; CDR3nt: TGTGCCAGCAGCTTAGAGACGGGCACTGAAGCTTTCTTT; CDR3aa: CASSLETGTEAFF
j_gene: TRBJ1-4; abundance: .; d_gene: .; len: 14; v_gene: TRBV27; CDR3nt: TGTGCCAGCAGTGTCGGACAGATGAATGAAAAACTGTTTTTT; CDR3aa: CASSVGQMNEKLFF